The T cell receptor beta chain under discussion was sequenced for a study of radiotherapy plus CTLA-4 blockade in lung cancer. General study findings and limits: In blood, after radiotherapy plus ipilimumab, tumor-derived TCR clones expanded. Interferon-beta, together with early blood T cell clone dynamics, reportedly best predicted response.

Concerning this clone itself: The antigen is not known.

Using immunoSEQ multiplex PCR, the repertoire was profiled, and TCRdb retains in-frame clones only, with some absent. Of some 66,000 clones listed, about 80% are singletons. Deletions cut 2 bases from V and 1 base from J, with 9 bases between. Germline CDR1 reads KGHSH; CDR2 reads LQKENI. CDR3 length equals 15 residues. Ipilimumab CTLA-4 blockade and focal radiation were given to patients with chemo-refractory metastatic non-small-cell lung cancer. J is TRBJ1-3 and V is TRBV18; a possible D gene is TRBD1 (6 bases). The TCR sequence derives from a human donor with non-small cell lung cancer who had a partial response to radiotherapy plus ipilimumab. The sequenced sample was peripheral blood, obtained from a patient treated with radiotherapy plus ipilimumab. CDR3 region: CASSPAGESGNTIYF. The CDR3 nucleotides are TGTGCCAGCTCACCAGCAGGGGAATCTGGAAACACCATATATTTT.